These 17 T cell receptor beta chains were all obtained from the same sample, sequenced in a study of shared clonotypes between healthy human individuals. Profiled with immunoSEQ multiplex PCR; TCRdb holds only in-frame clones, not every one. The sample records roughly 1 million clones, about 74% being singletons. The sequenced sample consisted of memory CD4+ T cells sorted from blood. Subset defined: CD45RA-negative fraction. The source of these receptors is a man between 18 and 35 years old in good health.

The chain couples TRBV2 to TRBJ2-5; TRBD1 is a possible D gene (5 bases). Germline loops: CDR1 SNHLY, CDR2 FYNNEI. This CDR3 is 13 amino acids long. V was cut by 7 bases and J by 5 bases, with 14 bases left in between. The CDR3 here is CASMPGRLETQYF. The DNA of the CDR3 is TGTGCCAGCATGCCAGGGCGTCTGGAGACCCAGTACTTC.

The chain has TRBV5-1 and TRBJ1-5, with D perhaps matching TRBD1 (5 bases). From germline, CDR1 is SGHRS and CDR2 YFSETQ. V lost 5 bases to trimming and J lost 0 bases, with 15 bases between them. The CDR3 spans 16 residues. Here the CDR3 reads CASRNATGFSNQPQHF. CDR3 DNA sequence: TGCGCCAGCAGGAACGCCACAGGTTTTAGCAATCAGCCCCAGCATTTT.

DNA of the CDR3: TGTGCCTCCGTCGGGACCGGTAAGGATACGCAGTATTTT. This gives the protein CASVGTGKDTQYF. V gene TRBV28 combines with J gene TRBJ2-3, with D perhaps assigned TRBD1 or TRBD2 (5 bases each). Per germline, CDR1 MDHEN and CDR2 SYDVKM. Between the trimmed V and J ends, which lost 11 bases and 6 bases, there was a span of 18 bases. The CDR3 length is 13 residues.

The rearrangement joins TRBV19 to TRBJ1-5; a possible D gene is TRBD1 (5 bases). Trimming took 9 bases from V and 5 from J, leaving 14 bases between them. The CDR3 extends over 13 amino acids. The V gene's germline CDR1 is LNHDA and CDR2 SQIVND (reference sequence). CDR3 sequence (DNA): TGTGCCAGCAAGGGGAGGACGGATCAGCCCCAGCATTTT. Translated, it gives CASKGRTDQPQHF.

In its sample, this clone was seen a few times. The chain employs TRBV5-1 and TRBJ2-2, with no clear D. Germline CDR1 SGHRS, CDR2 YFSETQ. Trimming pared 2 bases from V and 5 bases from J, leaving 4 bases between. The length of the CDR3 is 12 residues. DNA for the CDR3: TGCGCCAGCAGCTTTGAAACCGGGGAGCTGTTTTTT. Translated, it gives CASSFETGELFF.

This CDR3 is CASTGVRGGTGELFF. The CDR3 nucleotides are TGTGCCAGCACCGGGGTGAGGGGAGGAACCGGGGAGCTGTTTTTT. The J gene is TRBJ2-2, the V gene TRBV6-1; weak D call: TRBD2 (6 bases). Germline-derived CDR1 and CDR2 are MNHNS and SASEGT. The CDR3 is 15 residues long. Deletions cut 7 bases from V and 5 bases from J, with 17 bases between.

This clone was seen ten or more times. The identical CDR3 is also encoded by other nucleotide sequences in the sample. The V call is TRBV18, the J call TRBJ1-5, with D hard to call. Trimming stripped 3 bases from V and 0 bases from J, with 3 bases between. Germline-derived CDR1 and CDR2 are KGHSH and LQKENI. This CDR3 has 13 amino acids. The CDR3 nucleotides are TGTGCCAGCTCACCGGCTAGCAATCAGCCCCAGCATTTT. This encodes CASSPASNQPQHF.

As regards this clone: Just one base apart from a much larger clone, this may be a read error. The gene calls are TRBV11-3 and TRBJ2-5; D possibly matches TRBD1 or TRBD2 (6 bases each). Trimming removed 1 base from V and 5 bases from J, with 8 bases in between. The CDR3 covers 13 residues. Per the germline V gene, CDR1 is SGHNT and CDR2 is YENEEA. The CDR3 reads CASSLGGAETQYF. For the CDR3, the DNA is TGTGCCAGCAGCTTAGGGGGGGCCGAGACCCAGTACTTC.

This clone has at least ten counts. The chain combines TRBV11-3 with TRBJ2-1, with no clear D. The CDR3 has 12 amino acids. With 1 base removed from V and 10 bases from J, the gap between germline ends came to 8 bases. The germline V gene has CDR1 SGHNT and CDR2 YENEEA. The CDR3 nucleotides read TGTGCCAGCAGCTTAGGAGGTCGGGAGCAGTTCTTC. It encodes CASSLGGREQFF.

The rearrangement links TRBV19 to TRBJ2-1; 10 positions match TRBD2. The germline CDR1 and CDR2 sequences are LNHDA and SQIVND (reference sequence). This CDR3 spans 17 amino acids. Trimming took 11 bases from V and 3 from J; bases not matched to a gene: 16. The CDR3, as DNA: TGTGCCCTCCCCCCCGGCCTAGCGGGAGTCCTCTACAATGAGCAGTTCTTC. It specifies CALPPGLAGVLYNEQFF.

The chain joins TRBV7-9 to TRBJ2-3; 7 bases are shared with TRBD2. Germline V lookup: CDR1 SEHNR, CDR2 FQNEAQ (reference sequence). The CDR3 is 13 amino acids. Losses at the gene ends were 5 bases for V and 5 bases for J; bases not matched to a gene: 4. Written as DNA, the CDR3 is TGTGCCAGCAGCGGGAGGGCGGGAGATACGCAGTATTTT. This codes for CASSGRAGDTQYF.

The gene calls are TRBV19 and TRBJ1-6; D is unresolved. The CDR3 sequence is 11 residues long. V lost 10 bases and J lost 9, with 10 bases in between. Germline values: CDR1 LNHDA, CDR2 SQIVND (reference sequence). The DNA of the CDR3 is TGTGCCATGCCCTGGGTTTCACCCCTCCACTTT. Residues: CAMPWVSPLHF.

There are a few counts of this clone. The chain recombines TRBV7-2 with TRBJ2-2; D uncertain. Germline CDR1 SGHTA, CDR2 FQGNSA. The CDR3 is 17 amino acids. The V end lost 1 base, the J end lost 5 bases, and 17 bases lay between the germline ends. This CDR3 reads CASSLGAATTTTGELFF. In nucleotides, the CDR3 is TGTGCCAGCAGCTTAGGGGCAGCTACCACGACGACCGGGGAGCTGTTTTTT.

J is TRBJ2-1 and V is TRBV18; 10 bases are shared with TRBD2. Germline V gene data show CDR1 as KGHSH and CDR2 as LQKENI. The length of the CDR3 is 15 residues. V trimming: 0 bases; J trimming: 9 bases; junction bases outside the gene matches: 5. DNA of the CDR3: TGTGCCAGCTCACCACCGGGACTAGCGCTATTTGAGCAGTTCTTC. It translates to CASSPPGLALFEQFF.

The count of this clone is one. The chain uses TRBV19 and TRBJ2-5; 7 positions agree with TRBD2. Unmatched junction bases numbered 5, after V lost 4 bases and J lost 3 bases. From germline, CDR1 is LNHDA and CDR2 SQIVND (reference sequence). CDR3 length: 14 amino acids. DNA of the CDR3: TGTGCCAGTAGTAGGGGGGGAGCGGAAGAGACCCAGTACTTC. This gives the protein CASSRGGAEETQYF.

This clone was found a few times. CDR3 in amino acids: CASSVFKGTGELFF. The CDR3 DNA follows: TGTGCCAGCAGCGTATTTAAGGGTACCGGGGAGCTGTTTTTT. The rearrangement links TRBV9 to TRBJ2-2; D gene uncertain. The ends were cut back, 1 base at V and 5 bases at J, with 9 bases in the middle. This CDR3 is built from 14 residues. The germline CDR1 and CDR2 sequences are SGDLS and YYNGEE.

The chain links TRBV2 to TRBJ2-7; tentative D call: TRBD2 (5 bases). Germline loops: CDR1 SNHLY, CDR2 FYNNEI. Trimming pared 6 bases from V and 3 bases from J, leaving 9 bases between. This CDR3 contains 12 residues. CDR3 sequence (DNA): TGTGCCAGCAGAGGGAGAGGCTACGAGCAGTACTTC. It encodes CASRGRGYEQYF.